A selection of T cell receptor beta chains follows, all from one sample in a study of T cell repertoires in cytomegalovirus infection. TCRdb recomputed calls from the reads with MiXCR, one row per CDR3 protein. Of approximately 700,000 distinct CDR3 sequences listed, roughly 35% were seen once; the top ten hold 2.5% to 3%. The sequencing input was PBMCs. These receptors were obtained from a human donor in good health (CMV status not recorded). Some clones in this sample may be carry-over from other donors' samples. CDR3s include the opening cysteine and the closing phenylalanine or tryptophan.

V gene: TRBV7-2; J gene: TRBJ2-7; CDR3 protein: CASSLHRAGVYEQYF
V gene: TRBV6-1; J gene: TRBJ2-1; CDR3 protein: CASSQRSAYNEQFF
V gene: TRBV27; J gene: TRBJ2-1; CDR3 protein: CASSLGKRVYNEQFF
V gene: TRBV7-2; J gene: TRBJ2-7; CDR3 protein: CASSPLRTITHEQYF
V gene: TRBV7-9; J gene: TRBJ2-1; CDR3 protein: CASALGGDEQFF
V gene: TRBV12-3/TRBV12-4; J gene: TRBJ2-2; CDR3 protein: CASSPRAAGELFF
V gene: TRBV15; J gene: TRBJ2-2; CDR3 protein: CATSGTPGTGELFF
V gene: TRBV28; J gene: TRBJ2-1; CDR3 protein: CASTITLENEQFF
V gene: TRBV12-3/TRBV12-4; J gene: TRBJ1-5; CDR3 protein: CASRYTGPSNQPQHF
V gene: TRBV28; J gene: TRBJ2-7; CDR3 protein: CASSLPTPGGDEQYF
V gene: TRBV7-1; J gene: TRBJ2-7; CDR3 protein: CASSSASGRSSYEQYF
V gene: TRBV6-5; J gene: TRBJ1-2; CDR3 protein: CASSYADSYGYTF
V gene: TRBV2; J gene: TRBJ2-7; CDR3 protein: CASSAGVYEQYF
V gene: TRBV28; J gene: TRBJ2-3; CDR3 protein: CASLASGVTDTQYF
V gene: TRBV4-2; J gene: TRBJ2-7; CDR3 protein: CASSQLTTGPAYEQYF
V gene: TRBV28; J gene: TRBJ2-1; CDR3 protein: CASSLFMRGSGNEQFF
V gene: TRBV28; J gene: TRBJ1-4; CDR3 protein: CASSFSPGMGNEKLFF
V gene: TRBV27; J gene: TRBJ2-7; CDR3 protein: CASTELQGGNYEQYF
V gene: TRBV12-3/TRBV12-4; J gene: TRBJ1-4; CDR3 protein: CASSLTTIFGTNEKLFF
V gene: TRBV5-6; J gene: TRBJ1-1; CDR3 protein: CASSSDDEAFF
V gene: TRBV7-2; J gene: TRBJ2-2; CDR3 protein: CASSLGSSGRSSTGELFF
V gene: TRBV4-1; J gene: TRBJ1-5; CDR3 protein: CASSLTGSGGSPQHF
V gene: TRBV20-1; J gene: TRBJ2-3; CDR3 protein: CSARGGAADTQYF
V gene: TRBV4-1; J gene: TRBJ2-1; CDR3 protein: CASSQDRTSGGIGQFF
V gene: TRBV24-1; J gene: TRBJ1-3; CDR3 protein: CATSDSLFDTSSGNTIYF
V gene: TRBV18; J gene: TRBJ2-1; CDR3 protein: CASSPPHPFSYNEQFF
V gene: TRBV7-3; J gene: TRBJ2-1; CDR3 protein: CASSPRGGAFYNEQFF
V gene: TRBV7-2; J gene: TRBJ2-1; CDR3 protein: CASLKGSSSYNEQFF
V gene: TRBV5-1; J gene: TRBJ2-3; CDR3 protein: CASSLRGGPTDMQYF
V gene: TRBV6-2/TRBV6-3; J gene: TRBJ2-1; CDR3 protein: CATQSSFRNEQFF
V gene: TRBV19; J gene: TRBJ1-5; CDR3 protein: CASTKGVFLGQPQHF
V gene: TRBV7-9; J gene: TRBJ2-1; CDR3 protein: CASSPPPTRHEQFF
V gene: TRBV20-1; J gene: TRBJ2-1; CDR3 protein: CSAKTIGTSGVNEQFF
V gene: TRBV12-3/TRBV12-4; J gene: TRBJ2-1; CDR3 protein: CASSLKTRSSYNEQFF
V gene: TRBV6-6; J gene: TRBJ2-7; CDR3 protein: CASSYSPAPAYEQYF
V gene: TRBV20-1; J gene: TRBJ2-3; CDR3 protein: CSVSRRTSTDTQYF
V gene: TRBV7-6; J gene: TRBJ1-4; CDR3 protein: CASSRTGILGPNEKLFF
V gene: TRBV7-2; J gene: TRBJ2-2; CDR3 protein: CAASRGLRTGELFF
V gene: TRBV7-2; J gene: TRBJ1-1; CDR3 protein: CASSLKGRDVIGRQMNTEAFF
V gene: TRBV7-6; J gene: TRBJ1-4; CDR3 protein: CASSQRRENEKLFF
V gene: TRBV27; J gene: TRBJ1-1; CDR3 protein: CASSLSITTEAFF
V gene: TRBV6-6; J gene: TRBJ1-6; CDR3 protein: CASSYSKATANSPLHF
V gene: TRBV10-3; J gene: TRBJ1-2; CDR3 protein: CAISESSTGVGYTF
V gene: TRBV2; J gene: TRBJ2-1; CDR3 protein: CASSARDGLGYNEQFF
V gene: TRBV4-1; J gene: TRBJ1-2; CDR3 protein: CASSQESSGVTTNGYTF
V gene: TRBV2; J gene: TRBJ1-5; CDR3 protein: CASSELGEDSNQPQHF
V gene: TRBV12-3/TRBV12-4; J gene: TRBJ2-1; CDR3 protein: CASTGTSGRFGEQFF
V gene: TRBV29-1; J gene: TRBJ2-7; CDR3 protein: CSVEGGTYEQYF
V gene: TRBV6-4; J gene: TRBJ2-1; CDR3 protein: CASSRDTKYVNEQFF